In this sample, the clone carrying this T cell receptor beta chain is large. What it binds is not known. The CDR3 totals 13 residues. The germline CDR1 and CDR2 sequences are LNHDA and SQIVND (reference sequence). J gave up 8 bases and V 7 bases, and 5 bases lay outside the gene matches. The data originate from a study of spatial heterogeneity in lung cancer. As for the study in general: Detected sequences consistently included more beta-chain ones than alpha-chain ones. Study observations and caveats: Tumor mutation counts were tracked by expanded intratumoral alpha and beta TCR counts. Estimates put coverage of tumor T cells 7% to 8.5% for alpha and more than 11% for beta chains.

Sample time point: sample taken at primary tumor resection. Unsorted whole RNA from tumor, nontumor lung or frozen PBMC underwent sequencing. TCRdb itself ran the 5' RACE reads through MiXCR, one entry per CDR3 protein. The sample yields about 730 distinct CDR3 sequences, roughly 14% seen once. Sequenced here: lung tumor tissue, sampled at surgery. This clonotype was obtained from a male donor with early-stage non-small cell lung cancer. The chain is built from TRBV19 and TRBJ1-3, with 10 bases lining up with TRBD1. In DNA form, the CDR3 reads TGTGCCAGTAAGCGACAGGGGGCAGACACCATATATTTT. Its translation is CASKRQGADTIYF. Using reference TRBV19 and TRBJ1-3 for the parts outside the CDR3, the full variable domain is DGGITQSPKYLFRKEGQNVTLSCEQNLNHDAMYWYRQDPGQGLRLIYYSQIVNDFQKGDIAEGYSVSREKKESFPLTVTSAQKNPTAFYLCASKRQGADTIYFGEGSWLTVV.